What follows describes a single TCR beta chain. Antigen: not known. Other nucleotide sequences from this sample produce the same CDR3. This sample was taken from a study of shared clonotypes between healthy human individuals. Some clones are missing from TCRdb's copy, which holds only in-frame ones; the method was immunoSEQ multiplex PCR. The sample contains under 650,000 clones, about 96% of which appear only once. V was shortened by 4 bases and J by 3 bases, with 10 bases between the two germline ends. CDR3 length: 13 residues. Germline V gives CDR1 SGHRS, CDR2 YFSETQ. Points from the study as a whole: Despite large depth, rarefaction showed incomplete sorted-subset sequencing.

This sequence originates from a woman younger than 45 in good health. Sequenced sample: naive CD4+ T cells sorted from blood. Subset meaning: CD45RA+ positively selected. The chain links TRBV5-1 to TRBJ1-1, with a weak D call TRBD1 (6 bases). Written as DNA, the CDR3 is TGCGCCAGCAGCCGGAACAGGGACACTGAAGCTTTCTTT. Its translation: CASSRNRDTEAFF.